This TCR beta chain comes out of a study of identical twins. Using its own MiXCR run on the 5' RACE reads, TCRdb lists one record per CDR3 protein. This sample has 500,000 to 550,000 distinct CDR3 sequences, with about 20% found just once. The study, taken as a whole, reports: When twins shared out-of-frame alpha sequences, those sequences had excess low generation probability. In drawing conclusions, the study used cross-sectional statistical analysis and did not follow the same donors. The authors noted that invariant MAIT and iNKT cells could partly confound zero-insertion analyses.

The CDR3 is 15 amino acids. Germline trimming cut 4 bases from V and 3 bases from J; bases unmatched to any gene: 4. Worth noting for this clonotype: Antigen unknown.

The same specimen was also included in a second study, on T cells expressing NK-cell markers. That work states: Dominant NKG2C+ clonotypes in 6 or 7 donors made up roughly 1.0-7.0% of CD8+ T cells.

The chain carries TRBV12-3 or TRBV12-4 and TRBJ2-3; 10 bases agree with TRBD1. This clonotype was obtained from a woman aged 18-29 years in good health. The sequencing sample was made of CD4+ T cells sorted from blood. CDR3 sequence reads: CASSSGQGFTDTQYF. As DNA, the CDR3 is TGTGCCAGCAGTTCGGGACAGGGGTTTACAGATACGCAGTATTTT.